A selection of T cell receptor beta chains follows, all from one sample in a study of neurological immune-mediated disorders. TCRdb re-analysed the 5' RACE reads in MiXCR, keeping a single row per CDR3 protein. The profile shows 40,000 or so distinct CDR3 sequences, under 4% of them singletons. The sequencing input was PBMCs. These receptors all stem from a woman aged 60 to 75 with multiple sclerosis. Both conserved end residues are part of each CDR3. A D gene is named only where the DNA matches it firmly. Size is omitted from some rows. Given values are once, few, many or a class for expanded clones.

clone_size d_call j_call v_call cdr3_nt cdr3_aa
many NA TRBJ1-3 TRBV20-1 TGCAGTGCCACGGGAGGTTTAAGTGGAAACACCATATATTTT CSATGGLSGNTIYF
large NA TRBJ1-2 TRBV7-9 TGTGCCAGCAGCTTGACAGAACTCTATGGCTACACCTTC CASSLTELYGYTF
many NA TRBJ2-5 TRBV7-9 TGTGCCAGCAATTCGGTATCCCAACAGACCCAGTACTTC CASNSVSQQTQYF
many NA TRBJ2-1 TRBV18 TGTGCCAGCTCACCATTAGGGCAGAACTACAATGAGCAGTTCTTC CASSPLGQNYNEQFF
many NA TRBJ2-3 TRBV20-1 TGCAGTGCTTCCTTTGGGGGCACAGATACGCAGTATTTT CSASFGGTDTQYF
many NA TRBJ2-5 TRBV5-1 TGCGCCAGCAGCCCGTCGTGGGGCGGGATCCAAGAGACCCAGTACTTC CASSPSWGGIQETQYF
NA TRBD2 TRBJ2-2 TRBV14 TGTGCCAGCAGCCAACCGGGACTAGCGGGGGATACCGGGGAGCTGTTTTTT CASSQPGLAGDTGELFF
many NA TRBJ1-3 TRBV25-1 TGTGCCAGCAGTGAACGTTTGACTGCCTCTGGAAACACCATATATTTT CASSERLTASGNTIYF
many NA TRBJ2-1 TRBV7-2 TGTGCCAACCTAATGACGGGTAGAGGCTACAATGAGCAGTTCTTC CANLMTGRGYNEQFF
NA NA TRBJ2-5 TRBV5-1 TGCGCCAGCAGCTTGACTATAATTCAGGAGACCCAGTACTTC CASSLTIIQETQYF
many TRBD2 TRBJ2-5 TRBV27 TGTGCCAGCAGTCCCTTGGGGGACTACGAGACCCAGTACTTC CASSPLGDYETQYF
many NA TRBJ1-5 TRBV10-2 TGCGCCAGCAGTGAGTCTAGGCCTAGCAATCAGCCCCAGCATTTT CASSESRPSNQPQHF
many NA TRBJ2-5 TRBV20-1 TGCAGTGCCCTTTTGAACCAAGAGACCCAGTACTTC CSALLNQETQYF
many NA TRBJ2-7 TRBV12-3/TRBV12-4 TGTGCCAGCAGTTTAGCGGGGGGTACCTACGAGCAGTACTTC CASSLAGGTYEQYF
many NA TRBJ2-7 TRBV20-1 TGCAGTGCGCGGGACAGCGTTACCTACGAGCAGTACTTC CSARDSVTYEQYF
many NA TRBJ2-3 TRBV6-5 TGTGCCAGCAGTTATCATGGACAAGATACGCAGTATTTT CASSYHGQDTQYF
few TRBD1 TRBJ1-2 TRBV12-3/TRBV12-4 TGTGCCAGCAGCAAAGCACAGGGGAGAGGTGGCTACACCTTC CASSKAQGRGGYTF
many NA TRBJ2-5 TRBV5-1 TGCGCCAGCAGCTCCAAAGTTCGAGACCGGGAGACCCAGTACTTC CASSSKVRDRETQYF
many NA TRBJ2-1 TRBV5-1 TGCGCCAGCAGCCCCTGGGACACCAGCTCCTACAATGAGCAGTTCTTC CASSPWDTSSYNEQFF
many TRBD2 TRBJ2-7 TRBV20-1 TGCAGTGCTAGAGATAAAACTAGCGGGGTATCCGACGAGCAGTACTTC CSARDKTSGVSDEQYF
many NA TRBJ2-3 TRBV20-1 TGCAGTGCTAGAGGGGGAAGCACAGATACGCAGTATTTT CSARGGSTDTQYF
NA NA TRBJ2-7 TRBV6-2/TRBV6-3 TGTGCCAGCAGTTACTCGTGGTCAAGCTCCTACGAGCAGTACTTC CASSYSWSSSYEQYF
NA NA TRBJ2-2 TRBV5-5 TGTGCCAGCAGCTTGGCCGAGTGGGAGCTGTTTTTT CASSLAEWELFF
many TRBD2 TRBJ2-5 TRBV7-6 TGTGCCAGCAGCCCCCAGCTAGCGGGGGTACAAGAGACCCAGTACTTC CASSPQLAGVQETQYF
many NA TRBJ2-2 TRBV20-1 TGCAGTGCTCCCCAGGGTGGACGGAACACCGGGGAGCTGTTTTTT CSAPQGGRNTGELFF
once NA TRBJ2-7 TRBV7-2 TGTGCCAGCAGCTTAAACAGATTTTACGAGCAGTACTTC CASSLNRFYEQYF
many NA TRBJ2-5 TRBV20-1 TGCAGTGCTGGGTCTACCGGCCTACAAGAGACCCAGTACTTC CSAGSTGLQETQYF
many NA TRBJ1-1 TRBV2 TGTGCCAGCAGTTATTATGCCGGGAGCCCTGAAGCTTTCTTT CASSYYAGSPEAFF
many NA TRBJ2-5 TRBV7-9 TGTGCCAGTACTCCTCTCGAACAGGTGGATCAAGAGACCCAGTACTTC CASTPLEQVDQETQYF
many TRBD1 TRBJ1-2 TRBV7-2 TGTGCCAGCAGCCACGGGACAGGGTACTATGGCTACACCTTC CASSHGTGYYGYTF
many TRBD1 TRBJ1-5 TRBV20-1 TGCAGTGCCCCCCTCCACAGGGGAAGCAATCAGCCCCAGCATTTT CSAPLHRGSNQPQHF
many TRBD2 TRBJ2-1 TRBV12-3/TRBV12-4 TGTGCCAGCCGAGATACACCACTAGCGGGCGGGTCCTACAATGAGCAGTTCTTC CASRDTPLAGGSYNEQFF
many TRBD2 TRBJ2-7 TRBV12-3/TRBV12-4 TGTGCCAGCAGTCTCCGGGGGGATCCCTACGAGCAGTACTTC CASSLRGDPYEQYF
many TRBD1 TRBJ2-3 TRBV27 TGTGCCAGCAGTTCGTTTAACCGGGACAGGGGGCGCGCAGATACGCAGTATTTT CASSSFNRDRGRADTQYF
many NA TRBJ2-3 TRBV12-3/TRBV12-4 TGTGCCAGCAGTCTGGGCTGGCCCGACACGGATACGCAGTATTTT CASSLGWPDTDTQYF
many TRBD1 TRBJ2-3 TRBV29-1 TGCAGCGGCGCCCCCGGGACAGGGAGTACAGATACGCAGTATTTT CSGAPGTGSTDTQYF
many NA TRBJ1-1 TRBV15 TGTGCCACCAGCTTCGGGTTAGGCACTGAAGCTTTCTTT CATSFGLGTEAFF
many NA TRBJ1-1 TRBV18 TGTGCCAGCTCACCAGGGTCGCAGAACACTGAAGCTTTCTTT CASSPGSQNTEAFF
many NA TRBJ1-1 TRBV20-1 TGCAGTGCTAGACAAAGGGAGGTTCTGAACACTGAAGCTTTCTTT CSARQREVLNTEAFF
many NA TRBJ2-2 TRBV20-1 TGCAGTGCTCGACAGGGCGGGAGCACCGGGGAGCTGTTTTTT CSARQGGSTGELFF
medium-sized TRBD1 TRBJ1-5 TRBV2 TGTGCCAGCAGACATTCGGACAGGGAGGACAATCAGCCCCAGCATTTT CASRHSDREDNQPQHF